This T cell receptor beta chain was observed in a study of T-cell memory formation after mild COVID-19. Study as a whole: In these data, TCR clusters were largely donor specific.

This clonotype was observed many times. TCRdb re-called the 5' RACE reads through MiXCR, storing one row per CDR3 protein. The data show almost 350,000 distinct CDR3 sequences, less than 25% seen once. With 5 bases removed from V and 1 base from J, the gap between germline ends came to 10 bases. The CDR3 is 14 residues long. In germline, CDR1 is SGHVS, CDR2 FQNEAQ. The sample comprised PBMCs or a T cell subset sorted from them (not recorded which). This clonotype originated in a man younger than 30 who had mild COVID-19 (a few samples of this study predate the infection). Cell type and time point are not known. The V gene is TRBV7-8, the J gene TRBJ2-3; no clear D. CDR3 DNA: TGTGCCAGCAGCCCCGGTGGACGCACAGATACGCAGTATTTT. Protein: CASSPGGRTDTQYF.